The subject of this entry is one T cell receptor (beta chain). Reverse transcription used about 0.5 to 1 ug RNA and random hexamers. TCRdb processed the immunoSEQ multiplex PCR reads anew with MiXCR; each CDR3 protein has one entry. Of around 160,000 distinct CDR3 sequences in the sample, approximately 93% were seen once. V shed 3 bases and J shed 4 bases, with 6 bases lying between them. CDR1 and CDR2 from the germline V gene are SGHTA and FQGNSA. The CDR3 extends over 12 amino acids. This specimen belongs to a study of CD8 T cells in Susac syndrome. This chain joins TRBV7-2 and TRBJ2-5; D gene unclear. The sequence derives from a human donor with multiple sclerosis. Specimen: CD4+ T cells from PBMCs. The CDR3 nucleotides are TGTGCCAGCAGCTTCAATGGAGAGACCCAGTACTTC. Its protein is CASSFNGETQYF.